Below are 27 T cell receptor beta chains sequenced from a single sample in a study of response to subunit inactivated influenza vaccine. TCRdb redid the calling of the RT-PCR reads with MiXCR, one entry per CDR3 protein. The sample comprises 500,000 to 550,000 distinct CDR3 sequences, 20% to 25% of which are singletons, and 2.5% to 3.5% rests with the top ten. The sample was also linked to a second study, of T cells expressing NK-cell markers. According to that study: The cDNA for TCR beta came from 5'RACE template switching with UMIs.

This sample comprised CD4+ T cells sorted from PBMCs, obtained 11 to 12 days after vaccination. These TCRs come from a man aged 50 to 60 who received an inactivated influenza vaccine.

This clonotype has only one observation. The chain employs TRBV4-2 and TRBJ2-5; TRBD2 aligns across 7 bases. The V gene end was trimmed by 2 bases and the J gene end by 2 bases; junction bases not matched to a gene: 2. The CDR3 runs to 14 residues. Per germline, CDR1 LGHNA and CDR2 YNFKEQ. The CDR3 bases are TGTGCCAGCAGCCAACGGACTAGGCAAGAGACCCAGTACTTC. Protein: CASSQRTRQETQYF.

This clonotype was found a few times. The V gene is TRBV6-5, the J gene TRBJ2-7; TRBD1 matches 10 bases. The V gene's germline CDR1 is MNHEY and CDR2 SVGAGI. The junction had 7 bases not matched to a gene; V was cut back by 4 bases and J by 4 bases. This CDR3 has 15 amino acids. CDR3 loop: CASSSLGTGEYEQYF. The CDR3 region has the DNA TGTGCCAGCAGTTCCCTCGGGACAGGGGAGTACGAGCAGTACTTC.

This clonotype appeared many times. The CDR3 sequence is CSVASTETQYF. CDR3 sequence (DNA): TGCAGCGTTGCCTCCACGGAGACCCAGTACTTC. The rearrangement joins TRBV29-1 to TRBJ2-5; D gene unclear. The CDR3 length is 11 residues. Germline lookup yields CDR1 SQVTM and CDR2 ANQGSEA. The V and J ends lost 4 bases and 5 bases respectively, with 8 bases between them.

This chain uses TRBV15 with TRBJ2-5, with D possibly matching TRBD2 (5 bases). Trimming pared 1 base from V and 1 base from J, leaving 10 bases between. The V gene's germline CDR1 is LNHNV and CDR2 YYDKDF (reference sequence). The CDR3 runs 15 residues. The CDR3 is CATSRAPEGQETQYF. DNA for the CDR3: TGTGCCACCAGCAGAGCCCCCGAGGGCCAAGAGACCCAGTACTTC.

Only a few counts were recorded for this clonotype. DNA of the CDR3: TGTGCCAGCAGCTTGGCCCTCCTAGCGGGGCCTCGAAATGAGCAGTTCTTC. Translating it yields CASSLALLAGPRNEQFF. This chain links TRBV5-6 with TRBJ2-1, with 9 bases identical to TRBD2. After removal of 0 bases from V and 7 bases from J, the junction contained 11 bases not matched to a gene. The CDR3 sequence is 17 residues long. Germline CDR1 reads SGHDT; CDR2 reads YYEEEE.

This clonotype was observed a few times. The chain joins TRBV11-2 to TRBJ2-1; maybe TRBD1 (7 bases). CDR1 SGHAT and CDR2 FQNNGV come from the germline V gene. The CDR3 is 14 residues long. V dropped 0 bases and J dropped 9 bases, with 12 bases sitting between them. CDR3 DNA: TGTGCCAGCAGCTTAGATCGGGGGACAGTTGAGCAGTTCTTC. Amino acid sequence: CASSLDRGTVEQFF.

The rearrangement uses TRBV6-2 or TRBV6-3 and TRBJ2-7; D is undetermined. V lost 5 bases and J lost 5, with 7 bases in between. The CDR3 extends over 11 amino acids. CDR1 and CDR2 from the germline V gene are MNHEY and SVGEGT. The CDR3 spells CASSHHDEQYF. The CDR3 DNA sequence: TGTGCCAGCAGTCACCACGACGAGCAGTACTTC.

The chain recombines TRBV7-9 with TRBJ1-4, with TRBD1 as a possible D gene (5 bases). Trimming pared 2 bases from V and 5 bases from J, leaving 15 bases between. The CDR3 extends over 16 amino acids. CDR1 is SEHNR, CDR2 FQNEAQ, per germline (reference sequence). This CDR3 reads CASSLMGGVPNEKLFF. CDR3 nucleotides: TGTGCCAGCAGCTTAATGGGAGGGGTGCCCAATGAAAAACTGTTTTTT. The full variable domain, completed using reference TRBV7-9 and TRBJ1-4, is DTGVSQNPRHKITKRGQNVTFRCDPISEHNRLYWYRQTLGQGPEFLTYFQNEAQLEKSRLLSDRFSAERPKGSFSTLEIQRTEQGDSAMYLCASSLMGGVPNEKLFFGSGTQLSVL.

The rearrangement links TRBV2 to TRBJ2-2, with TRBD1 as a possible D gene (5 bases). Trimming removed 8 bases at V and 4 bases at J, with 11 bases between. This CDR3 is built from 13 residues. Germline CDR1 reads SNHLY; CDR2 reads FYNNEI. This CDR3 reads CASWVGRTGELFF. CDR3 sequence (DNA): TGTGCCAGCTGGGTGGGGCGCACCGGGGAGCTGTTTTTT.

This clonotype occurred a few times. The CDR3 region is CATSRGGSPYGYTF. Written as DNA, the CDR3 is TGTGCCACCAGCAGAGGGGGGTCCCCCTATGGCTACACCTTC. The gene calls are TRBV15 and TRBJ1-2, with a possible D match to TRBD1 (5 bases). The germline CDR1 and CDR2 sequences are LNHNV and YYDKDF (reference sequence). This CDR3 contains 14 residues. Trimming took 1 base from V and 4 from J, leaving 10 bases between them.

The chain is built from TRBV30 and TRBJ2-1; 7 nucleotides line up with TRBD1. J was trimmed by 8 bases and V by 0 bases; bases with no gene match: 4. Germline V lookup: CDR1 GTSNPN, CDR2 SVGIG (reference sequence). The CDR3 runs to 13 residues. Here the CDR3 reads CAWSVSRGHEQFF. The CDR3 nucleotides are TGTGCCTGGAGTGTAAGTAGGGGGCATGAGCAGTTCTTC.

This chain connects TRBV5-1 to TRBJ2-5; D ambiguous. Germline V gene data show CDR1 as SGHRS and CDR2 as YFSETQ. The CDR3 has 14 residues. Trimming removed 2 bases at V and 2 bases at J, with 10 bases between. CDR3 residues: CASSLTVGQETQYF. CDR3 nucleotide sequence: TGCGCCAGCAGCTTAACAGTGGGACAAGAGACCCAGTACTTC.

This clonotype occurred many times. V gene TRBV12-3 or TRBV12-4 combines with J gene TRBJ1-4; tentatively, D is TRBD1 (6 bases). The ends were cut back, 6 bases at V and 5 bases at J, with 13 bases in the middle. The CDR3 is 14 amino acids. The CDR3 sequence: CASSRDRSNEKLFF. CDR3 sequence (DNA): TGTGCCAGCAGCCGCGACAGGAGCAATGAAAAACTGTTTTTT.

This clonotype was counted only a few times. The gene calls are TRBV11-2 and TRBJ2-7; TRBD1 matches at 8 bases. The junction had 5 bases not matched to a gene; V was cut back by 5 bases and J by 2 bases. Germline loops: CDR1 SGHAT, CDR2 FQNNGV. The CDR3 totals 14 residues. In DNA form, the CDR3 reads TGTGCCAGCAGCCAGGGACAGGCCGCCTACGAGCAGTACTTC. This codes for CASSQGQAAYEQYF.

The chain couples TRBV6-5 to TRBJ1-4; 11 bases match TRBD1. The germline V gene has CDR1 MNHEY and CDR2 SVGAGI. The CDR3 contains 15 residues. V gave up 5 bases and J gave up 8 bases; unmatched junction bases: 7. CDR3: CASSNRDRGGEKLFF. In DNA form, the CDR3 reads TGTGCCAGCAGTAACCGGGACAGGGGGGGAGAAAAACTGTTTTTT.

This chain joins TRBV7-9 and TRBJ2-2, with D possibly matching TRBD2 (6 bases). The CDR3 length is 17 residues. CDR1 is SEHNR and CDR2 is FQNEAQ in the germline V gene (reference sequence). V was pared by 0 bases and J by 1 base, with 12 bases between. Here the CDR3 reads CASSLAGTLQNTGELFF. CDR3 in DNA: TGTGCCAGCAGCTTAGCCGGGACTCTCCAGAACACCGGGGAGCTGTTTTTT. Drawing the rest from reference TRBV7-9 and TRBJ2-2, the complete variable domain is DTGVSQNPRHKITKRGQNVTFRCDPISEHNRLYWYRQTLGQGPEFLTYFQNEAQLEKSRLLSDRFSAERPKGSFSTLEIQRTEQGDSAMYLCASSLAGTLQNTGELFFGEGSRLTVL.

The gene calls are TRBV6-1 and TRBJ1-5; D is ambiguous. Germline V gene sequence: CDR1 MNHNS, CDR2 SASEGT. The CDR3 length is 15 residues. V was pared by 3 bases and J by 0 bases, with 9 bases between. The CDR3 loop reads CASSDGVSSNQPQHF. For the CDR3, the DNA is TGTGCCAGCAGTGATGGGGTATCTAGCAATCAGCCCCAGCATTTT.

This chain joins TRBV4-2 and TRBJ1-1, with D perhaps matching TRBD1 (5 bases). Germline values: CDR1 LGHNA, CDR2 YNFKEQ. Trimming left V 3 bases short and J 4 bases short, with 18 bases between. This CDR3 spans 16 amino acids. This CDR3 reads CASSHAARIRGTEAFF. The CDR3 region has the DNA TGTGCCAGCAGCCATGCAGCCAGGATAAGGGGCACTGAAGCTTTCTTT.

This clonotype came up a few times. This chain joins TRBV7-2 and TRBJ1-1, with D possibly TRBD1 on 5 matching bases. There are 13 residues in the CDR3. V was cut by 11 bases and J by 5 bases, with 18 bases left in between. Germline V gene sequence: CDR1 SGHTA, CDR2 FQGNSA. CDR3 DNA: TGTGCCTCACAGGAGGGTCTGGGAACTGAAGCTTTCTTT. Its translation is CASQEGLGTEAFF.

This chain links TRBV6-1 with TRBJ1-3; D is uncertain. The CDR3 is 17 amino acids. The V gene's germline CDR1 is MNHNS and CDR2 SASEGT. V was clipped by 5 bases and J by 7 bases, with 24 bases between them. This chain's CDR3 is CASSPLWTTEIGNTIYF. As DNA, the CDR3 is TGTGCCAGCAGTCCCTTGTGGACCACTGAAATTGGGAACACCATATATTTT.

Only a few counts were recorded for this clonotype. The chain is built from TRBV20-1 and TRBJ2-1; 7 bases align to TRBD1. The CDR3 is made up of 15 amino acids. The ends lost 2 bases at V and 5 bases at J; junction bases unmatched: 9. Germline CDR1 DFQATT, CDR2 SNEGSKA (reference sequence). CDR3 DNA: TGCAGTGCTAGACCCGCCGGGACAGTCCACAATGAGCAGTTCTTC. As protein: CSARPAGTVHNEQFF.

The V call is TRBV5-1, the J call TRBJ2-1; 7 bases align to TRBD2. CDR1 is SGHRS and CDR2 is YFSETQ in the germline V gene. V lost 3 bases to trimming and J lost 7 bases; unmatched junction nucleotides: 4. The CDR3 consists of 13 residues. The CDR3 DNA reads as TGCGCCAGCAGCTCCCCTAGCGGAAATGAGCAGTTCTTC. Translated, it gives CASSSPSGNEQFF.

This clonotype was found a few times. The V and J genes are TRBV3-1 and TRBJ1-6; 8 bases are shared with TRBD1. This CDR3 comprises 13 residues. The trim removed 6 bases at V and 12 bases at J, leaving 7 bases unmatched. Germline CDR1 reads LGHDT; CDR2 reads YNNKEL (reference sequence). The CDR3 spells CASSNTGTGPLHF. The CDR3 DNA reads TGTGCCAGCAGTAATACCGGGACAGGACCCCTCCACTTT.

This clonotype was seen more than once but under ten times. The rearrangement uses TRBV6-1 and TRBJ1-1, with a weak D call TRBD1 (6 bases). The CDR3 spans 16 residues. The germline V gene encodes CDR1 MNHNS and CDR2 SASEGT. The V end lost 5 bases, the J end lost 2 bases, and 18 bases lay between the germline ends. The CDR3 protein is CASSQAGGGVNTEAFF. In DNA, the CDR3 is TGTGCCAGCAGTCAGGCGGGGGGCGGCGTAAACACTGAAGCTTTCTTT.

This clonotype was seen ten or more times. V gene TRBV7-9 combines with J gene TRBJ2-7; D assignment may be TRBD1 or TRBD2 (6 bases each). The CDR3 sequence is 14 residues long. Trimming left V 5 bases short and J 2 bases short, with 13 bases between. Per the germline V gene, CDR1 is SEHNR and CDR2 is FQNEAQ (reference sequence). The CDR3 sequence: CASSLAGHTYEQYF. In nucleotides, the CDR3 is TGTGCCAGCAGCCTGGCGGGACATACCTACGAGCAGTACTTC.

In its sample, this clonotype was seen many times. The chain carries TRBV10-1 and TRBJ2-2; D is ambiguous. The CDR3 is 13 residues long. CDR1 and CDR2 from the germline V gene are WNHNN and SYGVQD (reference sequence). The ends were cut back, 0 bases at V and 6 bases at J, with 5 bases in the middle. The CDR3 DNA follows: TGCGCCAGCAGTGAGTCTTACGCCGGGGAGCTGTTTTTT. It codes for CASSESYAGELFF.

This chain connects TRBV12-3 or TRBV12-4 to TRBJ2-1; 11 bases are a match to TRBD2. Trimming cost V 5 bases and J 8 bases; bases outside gene matches: 8. The CDR3 sequence is 15 residues long. The CDR3 loop is CASSHSGRANDEQFF. CDR3 coding DNA: TGTGCCAGCAGTCATAGCGGGAGGGCCAACGATGAGCAGTTCTTC.